The 8 T cell receptor beta chains below come from one sample, sequenced in a study of blood T cell repertoires in COVID-19. Assay used: immunoSEQ multiplex PCR; TCRdb lists only in-frame clones, some missing. The table shows about 8,700 clones, with 80% to 95% occurring only once. Specimen: peripheral blood. These receptors all stem from a woman aged 45-60 years with active COVID-19.

The V gene is TRBV11-2, the J gene TRBJ2-7; weak D call: TRBD2 (6 bases). Per germline, CDR1 SGHAT and CDR2 FQNNGV. V was clipped by 6 bases and J by 0 bases, with 18 bases between them. The CDR3 sequence is 16 residues long. This chain's CDR3 is CASSILGGSGSYEQYF. The DNA of the CDR3 is TGTGCCAGCAGTATCCTAGGTGGTAGCGGCTCCTACGAGCAGTACTTC.

V and J are TRBV19 and TRBJ1-1, with D perhaps matching TRBD1 (6 bases). Germline CDR1 reads LNHDA; CDR2 reads SQIVND (reference sequence). This CDR3 has 16 amino acids. V lost 6 bases and J 4 bases, leaving 21 bases between the germline ends. CDR3: CASRYPSSRTATEAFF. In DNA form, the CDR3 reads TGTGCCAGTAGATACCCCTCCAGCCGGACAGCCACTGAAGCTTTCTTT.

The CDR3 loop reads CASSPPGGRNLGELFF. Written as DNA, the CDR3 is TGTGCCAGCTCCCCCCCTGGCGGGAGGAACCTCGGGGAGCTGTTTTTT. This chain uses TRBV18 with TRBJ2-2; 8 positions match TRBD2. CDR1 and CDR2 (germline): KGHSH, LQKENI. Trimming cost V 6 bases and J 7 bases; bases outside gene matches: 13. This CDR3 spans 16 amino acids.

The gene calls are TRBV5-5 and TRBJ2-7, with D possibly matching TRBD1 (6 bases). V gave up 3 bases and J gave up 3 bases, with 10 bases separating them. The CDR3 is 13 residues long. Germline CDR1 and CDR2: SGHKS and YYEKEE (reference sequence). DNA for the CDR3: TGTGCCAGCAGCTACACAGGGTTCTACGAGCAGTACTTC. As protein: CASSYTGFYEQYF.

Comments on this clone: The same CDR3 arises from other DNA sequences in this sample as well. CDR3 sequence: CASSVGGQGARNTIYF. The CDR3, as DNA: TGTGCCAGCAGCGTAGGGGGGCAGGGAGCCAGAAACACCATATATTTT. This rearrangement joins TRBV9 to TRBJ1-3; a possible D gene is TRBD1 (6 bases). Germline V CDR1 and CDR2: SGDLS, YYNGEE. V was trimmed by 0 bases and J by 5 bases, leaving 15 bases between them. The CDR3 is made up of 16 amino acids.

The rearrangement joins TRBV7-2 to TRBJ2-3, with D hard to call. The CDR3 covers 13 residues. CDR1 is SGHTA and CDR2 is FQGNSA in the germline V gene. V lost 1 base, J lost 4 bases, and 6 bases lay in between. The CDR3 DNA sequence: TGTGCCAGCAGCTTAGAGAGGTCAGATACGCAGTATTTT. Amino acid sequence: CASSLERSDTQYF.

The chain joins TRBV6-4 to TRBJ1-2; 10 bases are a match to TRBD1. This CDR3 has 16 amino acids. The germline V gene has CDR1 MRHNA and CDR2 SNTAGT. Germline trimming cut 3 bases from V and 2 bases from J; bases unmatched to any gene: 6. CDR3: CASSDGGQGGNYGYTF. CDR3 coding DNA: TGTGCCAGCAGTGATGGAGGACAGGGGGGAAACTATGGCTACACCTTC.

V and J are TRBV7-9 and TRBJ2-1; maybe TRBD2 (6 bases). Germline CDR1 is SEHNR and CDR2 is FQNEAQ (reference sequence). Trimming took 10 bases from V and 5 from J, leaving 18 bases between them. CDR3 size: 14 residues. CDR3 amino acids: CAIGDGGFDNEQFF. CDR3 coding DNA: TGTGCCATTGGGGACGGAGGGTTCGACAATGAGCAGTTCTTC.